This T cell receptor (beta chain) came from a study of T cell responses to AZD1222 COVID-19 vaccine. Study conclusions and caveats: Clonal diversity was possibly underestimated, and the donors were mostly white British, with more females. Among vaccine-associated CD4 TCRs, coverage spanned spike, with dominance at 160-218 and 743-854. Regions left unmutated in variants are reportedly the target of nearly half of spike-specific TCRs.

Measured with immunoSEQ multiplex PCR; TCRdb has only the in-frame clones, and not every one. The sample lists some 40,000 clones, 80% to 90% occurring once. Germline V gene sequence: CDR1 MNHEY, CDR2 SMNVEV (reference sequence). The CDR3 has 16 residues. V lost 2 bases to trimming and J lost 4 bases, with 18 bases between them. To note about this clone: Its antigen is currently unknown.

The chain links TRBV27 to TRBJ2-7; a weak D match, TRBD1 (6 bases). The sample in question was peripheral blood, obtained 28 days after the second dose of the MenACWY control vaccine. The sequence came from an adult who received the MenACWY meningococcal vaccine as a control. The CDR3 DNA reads TGTGCCAGCAGTTTAACCCAACAGGGTCCCCTGTACGAGCAGTACTTC. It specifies CASSLTQQGPLYEQYF.